This TCR beta chain came from a study of blood T cell repertoires in COVID-19. Profiling relied on immunoSEQ multiplex PCR, and the TCRdb table lists in-frame clones only, not all of them. Found here are hundreds of thousands of clones, 70% to 90% of them singletons; the top ten hold about 12%. Germline V gives CDR1 SGHNT, CDR2 YYREEE (reference sequence). Trimming took off 3 bases at V and 7 bases at J, with 8 bases between the two ends. CDR3 length: 11 amino acids. Specimen: peripheral blood. The V call is TRBV5-4, the J call TRBJ2-7; D is perhaps TRBD1 (5 bases). The source is a woman aged 18-29 years who had recovered from COVID-19. DNA for the CDR3: TGTGCCAGCAGCTCCCGACAGGAGCAGTACTTC. Translated, it gives CASSSRQEQYF.